Listed below are T cell receptor beta chains from one sample, sequenced in a study of post-analysis software for immune sequencing data. From the PCR reads, TCRdb called clonotypes with MiXCR, one entry per CDR3 protein. The table includes under 900,000 distinct CDR3 sequences, under 70% detected once. The sample comprised blood. The receptors here all came from a girl aged 5-17 years with multiple sclerosis. CDR3s include the opening cysteine and the closing phenylalanine or tryptophan. Each record gives: clone size, D gene, J gene, V gene, CDR3 DNA, CDR3 protein. D genes are given only for firm matches. Clone size, where shown, is once, few, many, or a class for clones that have expanded.

- TRBD2 TRBJ2-3 TRBV2 TGTGTCAGCACGCCGGGACTAGGAGGCACAGATACGCAGTATTTT CVSTPGLGGTDTQYF
few TRBD2 TRBJ2-2 TRBV7-2 TGTGCCAGCTCAGGACTAGCTCTTACCGGGGAGCTGTTTTTT CASSGLALTGELFF
- - TRBJ1-2 TRBV6-5 TGTGCCAGCAGTTACAAGACGGATTCTAAGCATGGCTACACCTTC CASSYKTDSKHGYTF
- TRBD1 TRBJ1-2 TRBV12-3/TRBV12-4 TGTGCCAGCAGCCACGGGACAGCTTATGGCTACACCTTC CASSHGTAYGYTF
- TRBD1 TRBJ1-2 TRBV13 TGTGCCAGCAGCACCCGGGACAGGGATCCCTCCTATGGCTACACCTTC CASSTRDRDPSYGYTF
- - TRBJ1-6 TRBV12-3/TRBV12-4 TGTGCCAGCAGTTTAGGGGGGACGAATTCACCCCTCCACTTT CASSLGGTNSPLHF
once TRBD2 TRBJ2-5 TRBV14 TGTGCCAGCAGCCACTGGACTAGCGGGAGAACCCAAGAGACCCAGTACTTC CASSHWTSGRTQETQYF
few TRBD1 TRBJ1-1 TRBV2 TGTGCCAGCAGGGCCAACTACAGGGGGATGACTGAAGCTTTCTTT CASRANYRGMTEAFF
- TRBD2 TRBJ2-4 TRBV15 TGTGCCACCAGCAGACCCACTAGCGGACTAGCCAAAAACATTCAGTACTTC CATSRPTSGLAKNIQYF
- - TRBJ1-1 TRBV28 TGTGCCAGCAGTTTACCCTTAGATGGGGCTGAAGCTTTCTTT CASSLPLDGAEAFF
- TRBD2 TRBJ2-3 TRBV29-1 TGCAGCGCCCAAAGCGGGGTAGCAGATACGCAGTATTTT CSAQSGVADTQYF
- - TRBJ2-7 TRBV6-6 TGTGCCAGCAGGATACAGGAGCTAAGCTCCTACGAGCAGTACTTC CASRIQELSSYEQYF
- TRBD2 TRBJ2-3 TRBV4-1 TGCGCCAGCAGCCAAGATTGGAGCGGGAGCGCCACAGATACGCAGTATTTT CASSQDWSGSATDTQYF
- - TRBJ1-2 TRBV29-1 TGCAGCGTTGAGGAGACCGGGGGCTACACCTTC CSVEETGGYTF
- - TRBJ2-5 TRBV5-4 TGTGCCAGCAGCTTGGAAAACCTCGGAGAGACCCAGTACTTC CASSLENLGETQYF
- TRBD1 TRBJ2-1 TRBV20-1 TGCAGTGCTAGATTGCGGACAGGGGGGTCCTACAATGAGCAGTTCTTC CSARLRTGGSYNEQFF
- - TRBJ2-3 TRBV7-3 TGTGCCAGCAGCCGATCCCTGCCAGATACGCAGTATTTT CASSRSLPDTQYF
few - TRBJ2-7 TRBV9 TGTGCCAGCAGCGTAGTGGCAGGGACATCCTACGAGCAGTACTTC CASSVVAGTSYEQYF
- TRBD1 TRBJ2-7 TRBV7-9 TGTGCCAGCAGCTTCCCGGGACAGCCCTCCTACGAGCAGTACTTC CASSFPGQPSYEQYF
- - TRBJ2-7 TRBV5-5 TGTGCCAGCAGCTTCGAGTACGAGCAGTACTTC CASSFEYEQYF
once TRBD1 TRBJ1-4 TRBV7-2 TGTGCCAGCGGCATGACAGGGTTGAGTGAAAAACTGTTTTTT CASGMTGLSEKLFF
many TRBD1 TRBJ1-2 TRBV29-1 TGCAGCGTACGACAGGGGAATGGCTACACCTTC CSVRQGNGYTF
- - TRBJ2-1 TRBV5-5 TGTGCCAGCAGCTCCGGGCTTTTCTCCTACAATGAGCAGTTCTTC CASSSGLFSYNEQFF
few TRBD1 TRBJ2-1 TRBV15 TGTGCCACCAGCAGCCCGGGGACAGCTAACAATGAGCAGTTCTTC CATSSPGTANNEQFF
- - TRBJ1-4 TRBV29-1 TGCAGCGTTGGACCGAGTCCTAATGAAAAACTGTTTTTT CSVGPSPNEKLFF
- TRBD2 TRBJ2-7 TRBV11-1 TGTGCCAGCAGCTTAGGTACCGGGACAGAACCTCTAGCGGGAGTCGTCTACGAGCAGTACTTC CASSLGTGTEPLAGVVYEQYF
few - TRBJ1-2 TRBV5-1 TGCGCCAGCAGCGAGGGCGGGACTCTCCTCGACGGTTATGGCTACACCTTC CASSEGGTLLDGYGYTF
few TRBD1 TRBJ1-5 TRBV27 TGTGCCAGCAGTAAATCGACAGGGGTGTTGAATCAGCCCCAGCATTTT CASSKSTGVLNQPQHF
few - TRBJ2-7 TRBV10-3 TGTGCCATCAGTTCGGGACCGACCTCCTACGAGCAGTACTTC CAISSGPTSYEQYF
- TRBD2 TRBJ2-5 TRBV12-3/TRBV12-4 TGTGCCAGCAAACTAGCGGGGGGGCAAGAGACCCAGTACTTC CASKLAGGQETQYF
- - TRBJ2-5 TRBV6-2/TRBV6-3 TGTGCCAGCAGTTACTCCGGGACGACTATGGAGACCCAGTACTTC CASSYSGTTMETQYF
- - TRBJ2-7 TRBV12-3/TRBV12-4 TGTGCCAGCAGCATGACTGCGGATACCTACGAGCAGTACTTC CASSMTADTYEQYF
once - TRBJ2-3 TRBV5-4 TGTGCCAGCAGCTATCCCAGACTCACAGATACGCAGTATTTT CASSYPRLTDTQYF
- TRBD2 TRBJ2-7 TRBV20-1 TGCAGTGCGTTTGCGGGAGTTGCCGAGCAGTACTTC CSAFAGVAEQYF
- TRBD1 TRBJ2-7 TRBV7-6 TGTGCCAGCAGCTCTCCACAGGGGGCGGGAGCCTACGAGCAGTACTTC CASSSPQGAGAYEQYF
- - TRBJ1-2 TRBV2 TGTGCCAGCAGTGGCCACAGGGACTATGGCTACACCTTC CASSGHRDYGYTF
few TRBD2 TRBJ2-7 TRBV4-1 TGCGCCAGCAGCCAACGGGCTAGCGGGAGCTCCTACGAGCAGTACTTC CASSQRASGSSYEQYF
few - TRBJ2-7 TRBV6-1 TGTGCCAGCAGTGATGTCGGACACTCCTACGAGCAGTACTTC CASSDVGHSYEQYF
once TRBD1 TRBJ1-2 TRBV7-3 TGTGCCAGCAGCAGAGAAGGACAGGCGGTCGGCTATGGCTACACCTTC CASSREGQAVGYGYTF
- - TRBJ2-7 TRBV18 TGTGCCAGCTCACCACAGGGGTCAGGCAACGAGCAGTACTTC CASSPQGSGNEQYF
- TRBD1 TRBJ2-5 TRBV12-3/TRBV12-4 TGTGCCAGCAGTTCCCTCACAGGGGGAAGGAAGACCCAGTACTTC CASSSLTGGRKTQYF
few - TRBJ2-1 TRBV29-1 TGCAGCGTCCTTTCAGGGGCGTTCTACAATGAGCAGTTCTTC CSVLSGAFYNEQFF
- - TRBJ1-2 TRBV29-1 TGCAGCGTCCAGGGGTCTACTAACTATGGCTACACCTTC CSVQGSTNYGYTF
few - TRBJ2-5 TRBV6-6 TGTGCCAGCAGTTACTCGAGACTGGACCACCAAGAGACCCAGTACTTC CASSYSRLDHQETQYF
few TRBD2 TRBJ2-3 TRBV24-1 TGTGCCACCAGTCCAGGACTAGCGGGATCCACAGATACGCAGTATTTT CATSPGLAGSTDTQYF
- - TRBJ2-1 TRBV20-1 TGCAGTGCTTTAACGGGTTGGACCTACAATGAGCAGTTCTTC CSALTGWTYNEQFF
once TRBD1 TRBJ1-6 TRBV2 TGTGCCAGCACCCTACAGGGGGTTGGTTCACCCCTCCACTTT CASTLQGVGSPLHF
few - TRBJ2-7 TRBV12-3/TRBV12-4 TGTGCCAGCAGTTTAATGAGTGGATCCTACGAGCAGTACTTC CASSLMSGSYEQYF
- - TRBJ2-7 TRBV15 TGTGCCACCAGCAGAGGCCGACTAGAATCTTCCTACGAGCAGTACTTC CATSRGRLESSYEQYF
few TRBD2 TRBJ2-7 TRBV7-9 TGTGCCAGCAGCTTCTCGGCGGGAGGAATCGAGCAGTACTTC CASSFSAGGIEQYF
- TRBD2 TRBJ2-1 TRBV9 TGTGCCAGCACCGCCCGACTAGCGGAGACCTACAATGAGCAGTTCTTC CASTARLAETYNEQFF